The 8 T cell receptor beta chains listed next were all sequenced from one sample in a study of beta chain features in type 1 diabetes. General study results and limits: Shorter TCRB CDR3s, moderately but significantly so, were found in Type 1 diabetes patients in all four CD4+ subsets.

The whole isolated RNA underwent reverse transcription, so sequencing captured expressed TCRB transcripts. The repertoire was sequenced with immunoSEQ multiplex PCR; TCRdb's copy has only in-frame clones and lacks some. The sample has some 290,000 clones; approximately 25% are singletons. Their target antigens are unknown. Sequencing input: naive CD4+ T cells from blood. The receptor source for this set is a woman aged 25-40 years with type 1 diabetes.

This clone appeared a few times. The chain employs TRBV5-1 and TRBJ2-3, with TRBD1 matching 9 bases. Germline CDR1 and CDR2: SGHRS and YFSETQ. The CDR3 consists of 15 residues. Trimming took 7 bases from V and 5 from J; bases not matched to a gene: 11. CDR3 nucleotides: TGCGCCAGCCGACATGGGGACAGGGCGCGAGATACGCAGTATTTT. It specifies CASRHGDRARDTQYF.

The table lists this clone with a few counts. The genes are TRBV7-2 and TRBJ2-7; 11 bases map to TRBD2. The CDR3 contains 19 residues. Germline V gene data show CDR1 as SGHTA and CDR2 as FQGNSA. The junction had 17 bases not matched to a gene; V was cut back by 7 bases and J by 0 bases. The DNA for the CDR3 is TGTGCCAGCACCCTGGCGGGGACTAGCGGAGCCGGGGCCTCCTACGAGCAGTACTTC. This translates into CASTLAGTSGAGASYEQYF.

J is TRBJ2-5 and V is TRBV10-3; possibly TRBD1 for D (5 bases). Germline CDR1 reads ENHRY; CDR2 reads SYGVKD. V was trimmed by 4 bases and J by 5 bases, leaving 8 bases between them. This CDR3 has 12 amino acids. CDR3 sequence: CAISVPGETQYF. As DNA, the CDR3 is TGTGCCATCAGTGTCCCAGGGGAGACCCAGTACTTC.

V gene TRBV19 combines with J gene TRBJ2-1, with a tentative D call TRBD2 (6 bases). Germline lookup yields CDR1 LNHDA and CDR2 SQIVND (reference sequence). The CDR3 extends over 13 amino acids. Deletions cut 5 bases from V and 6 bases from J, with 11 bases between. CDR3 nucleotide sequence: TGTGCCAGTAGTGAGGTAGCGGCCAATGAGCAGTTCTTC. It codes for CASSEVAANEQFF.

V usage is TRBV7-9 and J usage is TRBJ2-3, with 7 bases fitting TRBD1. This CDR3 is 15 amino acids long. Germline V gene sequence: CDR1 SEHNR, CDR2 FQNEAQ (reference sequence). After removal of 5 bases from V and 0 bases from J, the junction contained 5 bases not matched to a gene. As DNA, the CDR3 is TGTGCCAGCAGCCCGGGACAGTCTAGCACAGATACGCAGTATTTT. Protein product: CASSPGQSSTDTQYF.

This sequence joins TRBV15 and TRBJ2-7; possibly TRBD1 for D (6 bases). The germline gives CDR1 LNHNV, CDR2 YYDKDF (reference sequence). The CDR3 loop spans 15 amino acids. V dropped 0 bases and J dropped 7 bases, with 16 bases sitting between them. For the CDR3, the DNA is TGTGCCACCAGCAGAGATTCCCACAGGGCAGAAGAGCAGTACTTC. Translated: CATSRDSHRAEEQYF.

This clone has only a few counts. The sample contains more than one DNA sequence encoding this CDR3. The chain's CDR3 is CASSGQGPYEQYF. The CDR3 DNA is TGTGCCAGCAGTGGACAGGGCCCCTACGAGCAGTACTTC. V usage is TRBV2 and J usage is TRBJ2-7; 7 bases are a match to TRBD1. Trimming took 4 bases from V and 2 from J; bases not matched to a gene: 2. CDR1 and CDR2 from the germline V gene are SNHLY and FYNNEI. This CDR3 is 13 amino acids long.

The CDR3: CASSVGTGESYEQYF. CDR3 DNA sequence: TGTGCCAGCTCCGTGGGGACAGGGGAGAGCTACGAGCAGTACTTC. J is TRBJ2-7 and V is TRBV9, with 10 bases fitting TRBD1. Trimming took 7 bases from V and 3 from J; bases not matched to a gene: 10. The CDR3 is 15 residues long. Germline CDR1 SGDLS, CDR2 YYNGEE.